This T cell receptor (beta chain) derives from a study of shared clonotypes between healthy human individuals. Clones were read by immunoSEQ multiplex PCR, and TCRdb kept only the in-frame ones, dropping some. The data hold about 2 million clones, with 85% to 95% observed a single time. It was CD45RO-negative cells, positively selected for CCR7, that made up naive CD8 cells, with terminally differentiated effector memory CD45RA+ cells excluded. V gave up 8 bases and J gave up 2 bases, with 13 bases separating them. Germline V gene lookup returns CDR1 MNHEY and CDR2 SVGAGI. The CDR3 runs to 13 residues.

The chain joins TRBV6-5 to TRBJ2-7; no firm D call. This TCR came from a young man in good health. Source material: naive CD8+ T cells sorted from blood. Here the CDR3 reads CASGPGTTYEQYF. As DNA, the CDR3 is TGTGCCAGCGGTCCAGGCACTACCTACGAGCAGTACTTC.